This T cell receptor beta chain was sequenced during a study of regulatory T cells in long-lasting Graves disease. Study-wide results and limits: New patients shared some 890 public clonotypes, fewer than the approximately 2,500 shared by persistent patients.

There are many counts of this clonotype. Its antigen is currently unknown. Investigators prepared the TCR beta libraries by applying iRepertoire HTBI primers and Arm-PCR of CDR3 regions. MiXCR was run by TCRdb on the multiplex PCR reads, yielding one entry per CDR3 protein. The table includes about 470,000 distinct CDR3 sequences, 20% to 25% detected once. Time point of the sample: persistent/refractory GD, antithyroid drugs over 5 years with positive TRAb. The TCR library was made from RNA that had been extracted from PBMCs in TRIzol. Staff took 7.5 to 9.5 milliliters of peripheral blood and put it into EDTA tubes. CDR1 and CDR2 from the germline V gene are KGHDR and SFDVKD. V was clipped by 2 bases and J by 5 bases, with 5 bases between them. The CDR3 consists of 12 residues.

V gene TRBV24-1 combines with J gene TRBJ2-5, with unresolved D. The sequence was collected from a female donor with Graves disease. This sample comprised peripheral blood mononuclear cells (PBMCs), obtained when the disease was refractory, from a patient treated with antithyroid drugs. This CDR3 is CATSDSGETQYF. The CDR3 DNA is TGTGCCACCAGTGATTCTGGGGAGACCCAGTACTTC.